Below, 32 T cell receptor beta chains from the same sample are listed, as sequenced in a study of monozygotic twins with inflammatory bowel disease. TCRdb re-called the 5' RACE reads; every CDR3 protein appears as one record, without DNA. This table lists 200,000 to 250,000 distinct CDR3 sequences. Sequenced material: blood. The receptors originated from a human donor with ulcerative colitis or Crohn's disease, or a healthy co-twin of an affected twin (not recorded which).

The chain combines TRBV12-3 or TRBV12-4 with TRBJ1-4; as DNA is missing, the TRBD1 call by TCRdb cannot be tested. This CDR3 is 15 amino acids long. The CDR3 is CASSPGTGLDEKLFF.

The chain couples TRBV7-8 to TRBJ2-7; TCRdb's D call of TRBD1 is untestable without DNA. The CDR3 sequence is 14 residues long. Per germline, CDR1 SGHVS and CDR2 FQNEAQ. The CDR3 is CASSLNWGENEQYF.

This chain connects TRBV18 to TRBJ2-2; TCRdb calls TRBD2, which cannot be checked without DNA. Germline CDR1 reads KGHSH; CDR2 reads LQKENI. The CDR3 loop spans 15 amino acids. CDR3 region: CASSPLAGPTGELFF. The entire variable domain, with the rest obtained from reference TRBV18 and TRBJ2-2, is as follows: NAGVMQNPRHLVRRRGQEARLRCSPMKGHSHVYWYRQLPEEGLKFMVYLQKENIIDESGMPKERFSAEFPKEGPSILRIQQVVRGDSAAYFCASSPLAGPTGELFFGEGSRLTVL.

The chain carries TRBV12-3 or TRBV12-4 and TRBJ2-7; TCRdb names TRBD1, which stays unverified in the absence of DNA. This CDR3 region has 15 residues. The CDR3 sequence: CASSLGQGGSYEQYF.

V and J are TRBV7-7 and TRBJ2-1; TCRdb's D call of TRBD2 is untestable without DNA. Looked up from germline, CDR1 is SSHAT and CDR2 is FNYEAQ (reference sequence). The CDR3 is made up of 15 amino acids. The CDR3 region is CASSSRVAGFQEQFF.

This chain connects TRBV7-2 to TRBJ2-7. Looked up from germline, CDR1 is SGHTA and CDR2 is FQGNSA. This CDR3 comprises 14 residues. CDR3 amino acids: CASSSARLSYEQYF.

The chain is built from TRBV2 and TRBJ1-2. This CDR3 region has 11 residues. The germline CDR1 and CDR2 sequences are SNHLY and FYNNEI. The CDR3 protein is CASSEDYGYTF. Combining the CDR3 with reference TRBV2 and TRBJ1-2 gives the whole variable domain EPEVTQTPSHQVTQMGQEVILRCVPISNHLYFYWYRQILGQKVEFLVSFYNNEISEKSEIFDDQFSVERPDGSNFTLKIRSTKLEDSAMYFCASSEDYGYTFGSGTRLTVV.

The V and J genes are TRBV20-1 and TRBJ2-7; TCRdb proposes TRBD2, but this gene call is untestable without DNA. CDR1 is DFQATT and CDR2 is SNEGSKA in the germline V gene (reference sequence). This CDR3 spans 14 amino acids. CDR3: CSAREGLANNEQYF.

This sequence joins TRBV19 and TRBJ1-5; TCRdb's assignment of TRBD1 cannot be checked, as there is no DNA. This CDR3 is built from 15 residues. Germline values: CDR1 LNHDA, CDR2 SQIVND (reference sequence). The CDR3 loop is CASRPRGGGVQPQHF.

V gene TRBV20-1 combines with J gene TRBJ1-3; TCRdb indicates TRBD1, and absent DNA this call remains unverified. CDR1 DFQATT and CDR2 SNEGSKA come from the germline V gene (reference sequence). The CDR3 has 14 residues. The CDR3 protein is CSAPDRGVRNTIYF.

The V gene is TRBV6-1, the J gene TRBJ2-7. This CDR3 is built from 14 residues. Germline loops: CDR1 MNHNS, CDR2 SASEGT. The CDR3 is CASSSDAGPYEQYF.

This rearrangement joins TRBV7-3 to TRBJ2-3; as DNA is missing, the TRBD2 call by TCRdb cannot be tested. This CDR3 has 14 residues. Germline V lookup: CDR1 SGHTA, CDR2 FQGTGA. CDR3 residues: CASTQAEDTDTQYF.

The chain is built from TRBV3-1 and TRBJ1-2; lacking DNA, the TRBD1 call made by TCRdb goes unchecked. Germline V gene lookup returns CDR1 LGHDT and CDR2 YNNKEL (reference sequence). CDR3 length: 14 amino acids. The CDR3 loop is CASSQEGGRGGYTF.

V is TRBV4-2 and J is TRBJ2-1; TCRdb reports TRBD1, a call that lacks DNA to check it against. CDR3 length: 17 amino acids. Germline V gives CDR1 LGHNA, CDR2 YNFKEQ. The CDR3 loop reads CASSQDSWGGADDEQFF.

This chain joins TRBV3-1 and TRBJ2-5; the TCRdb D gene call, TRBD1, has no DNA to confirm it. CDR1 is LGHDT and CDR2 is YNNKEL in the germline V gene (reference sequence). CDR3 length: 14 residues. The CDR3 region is CASSQGIGGVTQYF.

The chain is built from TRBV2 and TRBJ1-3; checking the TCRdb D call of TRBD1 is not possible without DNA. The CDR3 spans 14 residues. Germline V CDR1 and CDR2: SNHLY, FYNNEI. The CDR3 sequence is CASSEGGAGNTIYF.

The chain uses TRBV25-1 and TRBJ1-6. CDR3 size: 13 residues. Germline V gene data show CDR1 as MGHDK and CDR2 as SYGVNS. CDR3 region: CASSDGPNSPLHF.

The CDR3 loop is CASSASYGDTQYF. V and J are TRBV7-2 and TRBJ2-3. The germline CDR1 and CDR2 sequences are SGHTA and FQGNSA. CDR3 length equals 13 residues.

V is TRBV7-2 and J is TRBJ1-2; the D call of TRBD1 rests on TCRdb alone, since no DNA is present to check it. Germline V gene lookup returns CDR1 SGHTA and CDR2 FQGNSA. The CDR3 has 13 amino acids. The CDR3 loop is CASSLTQAYGYTF.

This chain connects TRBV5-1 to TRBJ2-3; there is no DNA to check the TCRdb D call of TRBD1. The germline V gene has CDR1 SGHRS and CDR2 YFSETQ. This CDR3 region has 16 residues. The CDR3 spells CASSLDGQPGTDTQYF.

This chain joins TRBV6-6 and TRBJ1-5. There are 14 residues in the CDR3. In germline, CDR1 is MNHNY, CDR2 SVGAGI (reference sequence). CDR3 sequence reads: CASSYSIGNQPQHF.

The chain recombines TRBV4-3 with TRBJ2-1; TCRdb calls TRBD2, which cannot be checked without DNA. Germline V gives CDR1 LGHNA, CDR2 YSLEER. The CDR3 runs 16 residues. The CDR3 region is CASSQESGLAGNEQFF.

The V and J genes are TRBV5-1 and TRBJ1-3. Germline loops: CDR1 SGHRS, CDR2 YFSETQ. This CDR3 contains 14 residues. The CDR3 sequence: CASSLEVPGNTIYF.

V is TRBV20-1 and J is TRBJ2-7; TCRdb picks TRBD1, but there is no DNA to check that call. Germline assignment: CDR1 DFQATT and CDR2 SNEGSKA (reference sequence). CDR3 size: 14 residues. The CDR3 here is CSTRRLGAAYEQYF.

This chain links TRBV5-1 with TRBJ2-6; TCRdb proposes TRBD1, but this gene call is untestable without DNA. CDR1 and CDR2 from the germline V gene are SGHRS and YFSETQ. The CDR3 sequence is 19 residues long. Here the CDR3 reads CASSRTMGQISSGANVLTF. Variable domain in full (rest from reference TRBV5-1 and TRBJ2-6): KAGVTQTPRYLIKTRGQQVTLSCSPISGHRSVSWYQQTPGQGLQFLFEYFSETQRNKGNFPGRFSGRQFSNSRSEMNVSTLELGDSALYLCASSRTMGQISSGANVLTFGAGSRLTVL.

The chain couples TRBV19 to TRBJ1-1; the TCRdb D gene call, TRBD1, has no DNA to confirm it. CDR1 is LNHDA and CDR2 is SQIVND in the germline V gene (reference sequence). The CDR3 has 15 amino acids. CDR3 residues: CASSVDRDMNTEAFF. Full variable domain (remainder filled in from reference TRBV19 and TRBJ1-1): DGGITQSPKYLFRKEGQNVTLSCEQNLNHDAMYWYRQDPGQGLRLIYYSQIVNDFQKGDIAEGYSVSREKKESFPLTVTSAQKNPTAFYLCASSVDRDMNTEAFFGQGTRLTVV.

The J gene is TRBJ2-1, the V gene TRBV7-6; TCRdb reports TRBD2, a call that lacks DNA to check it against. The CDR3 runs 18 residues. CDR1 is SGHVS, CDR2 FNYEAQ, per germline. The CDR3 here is CASSLAQGPYSSYNEQFF.

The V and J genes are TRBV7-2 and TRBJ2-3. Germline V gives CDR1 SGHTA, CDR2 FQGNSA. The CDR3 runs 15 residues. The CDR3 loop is CASSLGGTGTDTQYF.

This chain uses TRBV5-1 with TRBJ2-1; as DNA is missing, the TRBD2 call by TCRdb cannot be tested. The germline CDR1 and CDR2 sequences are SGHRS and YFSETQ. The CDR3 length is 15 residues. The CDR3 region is CASSRASGIYNEQFF.

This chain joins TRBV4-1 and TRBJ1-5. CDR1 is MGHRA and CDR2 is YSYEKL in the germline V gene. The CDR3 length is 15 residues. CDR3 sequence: CASSQDLPGVWPQHF.

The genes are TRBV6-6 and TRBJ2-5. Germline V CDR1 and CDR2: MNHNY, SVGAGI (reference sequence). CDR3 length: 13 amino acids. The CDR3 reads CASSTGSPETQYF.

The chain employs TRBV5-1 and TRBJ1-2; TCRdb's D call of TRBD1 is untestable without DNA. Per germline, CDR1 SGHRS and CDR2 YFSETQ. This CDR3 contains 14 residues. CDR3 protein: CASSFGTGGYGYTF. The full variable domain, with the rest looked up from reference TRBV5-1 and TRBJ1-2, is KAGVTQTPRYLIKTRGQQVTLSCSPISGHRSVSWYQQTPGQGLQFLFEYFSETQRNKGNFPGRFSGRQFSNSRSEMNVSTLELGDSALYLCASSFGTGGYGYTFGSGTRLTVV.